This T cell receptor (beta chain) was obtained from a study of cytomegalovirus exposure and HLA in healthy donors. This clone has only a few counts. Its antigen is not identified. PCR involved 60 Vbeta and 13 Jbeta primers. The assay was immunoSEQ multiplex PCR, and TCRdb's table has in-frame clones only and misses some. The sample carries about 130,000 clones, 15% to 20% recorded once. The donors (healthy individuals) were bone marrow donors. Findings and limits, study-wide: Three of the chains that were CMV-associated were confirmed in vitro to be specific for CMV antigens.

The sample was PBMCs. The TCR comes from a female donor in good health and CMV-seropositive.

CDR3 nucleotides: TGTGCCTGGACTGCGGGACTAGCGACCTACGAGCAGTACTTC. Translating gives CAWTAGLATYEQYF. The rearrangement uses TRBV30 and TRBJ2-7; 10 bases match TRBD2. The germline gives CDR1 GTSNPN, CDR2 SVGIG (reference sequence). The V segment lost 4 bases and the J segment 2 bases; nucleotides outside the gene matches: 5. This CDR3 region has 14 residues.